The clone carrying this T cell receptor (beta chain) has at least ten counts. The donors, aged roughly 6 to 95, were healthy Caucasians from Russia. Every sample yielded at least 6.5 million isolated PBMCs. Germline assignment: CDR1 ENHRY and CDR2 SYGVKD. This CDR3 contains 14 residues. V was pared by 2 bases and J by 5 bases, with 12 bases between. The use of a sample-barcoded 5' primer and a J-beta primer mix characterized a second PCR of about 7 to 12 cycles. TCRdb re-derived calls from the 5' RACE reads in MiXCR, one entry per CDR3 protein. Among approximately 810,000 distinct CDR3 sequences listed, around 30% were seen once. This record belongs to a study of blood T cells in healthy people across ages.

This clonotype was obtained from a woman at least 80 years old in good health. Sample: blood. The chain couples TRBV10-3 to TRBJ2-5, with D maybe TRBD2 (6 bases). CDR3 nucleotide sequence: TGTGCCATCAGTGAGGTCGGGAGTGTGGAGACCCAGTACTTC. This translates into CAISEVGSVETQYF.